The rows below give T cell receptor beta chains drawn from one sample of a study of chemoradiotherapy in HPV16-positive cancers. Data came from immunoSEQ multiplex PCR; TCRdb stores just in-frame clones and leaves some out. The sample carries about 29,000 clones, about 90% recorded once. This sample comprised blood, obtained from a patient who underwent chemoradiotherapy. These receptors all come from a human donor with HPV-associated anogenital cancer. CDR3s include the opening cysteine and the closing phenylalanine or tryptophan. The D gene is left open where the match is weak. Some rows mark clone size as missing; the rest say once, few, many or name a class of expanded clone.

CDR3nt: TGTGCCAGCAGCTTATATTCATTAACCTCGGGGACAGGGAAAATCGAGCAGTACTTC; CDR3aa: CASSLYSLTSGTGKIEQYF; d_gene: TRBD1; j_gene: TRBJ2-7; v_gene: TRBV7-9; abundance: NA; len: 19
CDR3nt: TGTGCCAGCAGCTTCGGGGGAGGCCCCTACGAGCAGTACTTC; CDR3aa: CASSFGGGPYEQYF; d_gene: NA; j_gene: TRBJ2-7; v_gene: TRBV7-8; abundance: NA; len: 14
CDR3nt: TGTGCCAGCAGCTCGACAGGGTATGGGAATACCGGGGAGCTGTTTTTT; CDR3aa: CASSSTGYGNTGELFF; d_gene: TRBD1; j_gene: TRBJ2-2; v_gene: TRBV7-9; abundance: NA; len: 16
CDR3nt: TGCGCCAGCAGGGGACTAGCGGGAGTGGCCGGGGAGCTGTTTTTT; CDR3aa: CASRGLAGVAGELFF; d_gene: TRBD2; j_gene: TRBJ2-2; v_gene: TRBV10-2; abundance: NA; len: 15
CDR3nt: TGCAGCGTTGAACAGGGGGACACTGAAGCTTTCTTT; CDR3aa: CSVEQGDTEAFF; d_gene: TRBD1; j_gene: TRBJ1-1; v_gene: TRBV29-1; abundance: NA; len: 12
CDR3nt: TGCGCCAGCTCCTCTAGGAGGGGAGGGCATTCACCCCTCCACTTT; CDR3aa: CASSSRRGGHSPLHF; d_gene: NA; j_gene: TRBJ1-6; v_gene: TRBV10-2; abundance: medium-sized; len: 15
CDR3nt: TGTGCCTGGAGTCTCGCAGGGGGCGCTCCGGGTGAAAAACTGTTTTTT; CDR3aa: CAWSLAGGAPGEKLFF; d_gene: TRBD1; j_gene: TRBJ1-4; v_gene: TRBV30; abundance: NA; len: 16
CDR3nt: TGTGCCAGCAGCTTAAGCGGCGAGCAGTACTTC; CDR3aa: CASSLSGEQYF; d_gene: NA; j_gene: TRBJ2-7; v_gene: TRBV7-2; abundance: NA; len: 11
CDR3nt: TGTGCCAGCAACCCGCCGGGAGGGGAAGAGACCCAGTACTTC; CDR3aa: CASNPPGGEETQYF; d_gene: TRBD2; j_gene: TRBJ2-5; v_gene: TRBV6-5; abundance: NA; len: 14
CDR3nt: TGTGCCTGGAGTCCTAAGGAGGGGCCTGGAAACACCATATATTTT; CDR3aa: CAWSPKEGPGNTIYF; d_gene: NA; j_gene: TRBJ1-3; v_gene: TRBV30; abundance: NA; len: 15
CDR3nt: TGTGCCAGCAGCCTTACAGGGGATGGAAAACTGTTTTTT; CDR3aa: CASSLTGDGKLFF; d_gene: TRBD1; j_gene: TRBJ1-4; v_gene: TRBV11-3; abundance: NA; len: 13
CDR3nt: TGTGCCAGCAGTTACTCGCCAGGGAGCACAGATACGCAGTATTTT; CDR3aa: CASSYSPGSTDTQYF; d_gene: NA; j_gene: TRBJ2-3; v_gene: TRBV6-5; abundance: NA; len: 15
CDR3nt: TGCGCCAGCAGCCAAGGAGGGCGGAGCACAGATACGCAGTATTTT; CDR3aa: CASSQGGRSTDTQYF; d_gene: NA; j_gene: TRBJ2-3; v_gene: TRBV4-1; abundance: NA; len: 15
CDR3nt: TGTGCCAGCAGCGTAGTGGAAAGGGATGAGCAGTTCTTC; CDR3aa: CASSVVERDEQFF; d_gene: NA; j_gene: TRBJ2-1; v_gene: TRBV9; abundance: NA; len: 13
CDR3nt: TGTGCCAGCAGCTTGGATAATTATCCTAGCACAGATACGCAGTATTTT; CDR3aa: CASSLDNYPSTDTQYF; d_gene: NA; j_gene: TRBJ2-3; v_gene: TRBV5-4; abundance: NA; len: 16
CDR3nt: TGTGCCAGCAGCGGGACTAGCGGGAGGGATTATGGTGAGCAGTTCTTC; CDR3aa: CASSGTSGRDYGEQFF; d_gene: TRBD2; j_gene: TRBJ2-1; v_gene: TRBV9; abundance: NA; len: 16
CDR3nt: TGCGCCAGCAGCCCTGACGGAGCTGGGAACACTGAAGCTTTCTTT; CDR3aa: CASSPDGAGNTEAFF; d_gene: NA; j_gene: TRBJ1-1; v_gene: TRBV5-1; abundance: once; len: 15
CDR3nt: TGTGCCAGCAGCACCGGGGGTTCCTACGAGCAGTACTTC; CDR3aa: CASSTGGSYEQYF; d_gene: NA; j_gene: TRBJ2-7; v_gene: TRBV7-6; abundance: once; len: 13
CDR3nt: TGTGCCAGCAGCTTAACGGGCAGCGGCTACGAGCAGTACTTC; CDR3aa: CASSLTGSGYEQYF; d_gene: NA; j_gene: TRBJ2-7; v_gene: TRBV7-3; abundance: NA; len: 14
CDR3nt: TGTGCCAGCAGCTTGGCGGGAGGTCTCAACGAGCAGTACTTC; CDR3aa: CASSLAGGLNEQYF; d_gene: TRBD2; j_gene: TRBJ2-7; v_gene: TRBV5-6; abundance: NA; len: 14
CDR3nt: TGTGCCAGCAGCCAAGAATTCAGGCGCCAGGGGGAAAAGACCCAGTACTTC; CDR3aa: CASSQEFRRQGEKTQYF; d_gene: TRBD1; j_gene: TRBJ2-5; v_gene: TRBV14; abundance: NA; len: 17
CDR3nt: TGTGCCTGGACTCCCCGGGGGGGGCCAGAGAGCAATCAGCCCCAGCATTTT; CDR3aa: CAWTPRGGPESNQPQHF; d_gene: NA; j_gene: TRBJ1-5; v_gene: TRBV30; abundance: NA; len: 17
CDR3nt: TGTGCCAGCAGCCCAGGGGAAGACACCATATATTTT; CDR3aa: CASSPGEDTIYF; d_gene: NA; j_gene: TRBJ1-3; v_gene: TRBV9; abundance: few; len: 12
CDR3nt: TGTGCCAGTAGTCTCAGCGGACAGGGGGAGTACTATGGCTACACCTTC; CDR3aa: CASSLSGQGEYYGYTF; d_gene: TRBD1; j_gene: TRBJ1-2; v_gene: TRBV19; abundance: NA; len: 16
CDR3nt: TGTGCCAGCAGGCCTCGACTAGCGGGGGGGCCAGATACGCAGTATTTT; CDR3aa: CASRPRLAGGPDTQYF; d_gene: TRBD2; j_gene: TRBJ2-3; v_gene: TRBV6-6; abundance: NA; len: 16
CDR3nt: TGTGCCAGCAGCTTGGGTAGCGGAACTTACACAGATACGCAGTATTTT; CDR3aa: CASSLGSGTYTDTQYF; d_gene: NA; j_gene: TRBJ2-3; v_gene: TRBV7-6; abundance: NA; len: 16
CDR3nt: TGTGCCAGCAGTTACCCGCGGGTCTTCTCCTACGAGCAGTACTTC; CDR3aa: CASSYPRVFSYEQYF; d_gene: NA; j_gene: TRBJ2-7; v_gene: TRBV6-5; abundance: NA; len: 15
CDR3nt: TGCGCCAGCAGCTCAAGTCCACCGAACACTGAAGCTTTCTTT; CDR3aa: CASSSSPPNTEAFF; d_gene: NA; j_gene: TRBJ1-1; v_gene: TRBV5-1; abundance: once; len: 14
CDR3nt: TGTGCCAGCAGTGACCACAATGAGCAGTTCTTC; CDR3aa: CASSDHNEQFF; d_gene: NA; j_gene: TRBJ2-1; v_gene: TRBV6-1; abundance: NA; len: 11
CDR3nt: TGTGCCAGCAGCCAAGAAACGGCGTACCTCTACGAGCAGTACTTC; CDR3aa: CASSQETAYLYEQYF; d_gene: NA; j_gene: TRBJ2-7; v_gene: TRBV14; abundance: NA; len: 15
CDR3nt: TGTGCCAGCAGTCTGTTTACCTACGAGCAGTACTTC; CDR3aa: CASSLFTYEQYF; d_gene: NA; j_gene: TRBJ2-7; v_gene: TRBV2; abundance: NA; len: 12
CDR3nt: TGCGCCAGCAGCTTGGACTCTGTTAATGAAAAACTGTTTTTT; CDR3aa: CASSLDSVNEKLFF; d_gene: NA; j_gene: TRBJ1-4; v_gene: TRBV5-1; abundance: NA; len: 14
CDR3nt: TGTGCCAGCAGCCCCACCAGTGAGGACGGCTACACCTTC; CDR3aa: CASSPTSEDGYTF; d_gene: NA; j_gene: TRBJ1-2; v_gene: TRBV11-2; abundance: NA; len: 13
CDR3nt: TGCAGCGTTGACGGACTAGCGGGAAGGCCACCTCACGAGCAGTACTTC; CDR3aa: CSVDGLAGRPPHEQYF; d_gene: TRBD2; j_gene: TRBJ2-7; v_gene: TRBV29-1; abundance: NA; len: 16
CDR3nt: TGTGCCAGCAGCTCCGGGACTTCCCTCGGTTGGGAGCAGTACTTC; CDR3aa: CASSSGTSLGWEQYF; d_gene: NA; j_gene: TRBJ2-7; v_gene: TRBV7-8; abundance: NA; len: 15
CDR3nt: TGTGCCACCAGCACCTCAGGGAAGGGCACTGAAGCTTTCTTT; CDR3aa: CATSTSGKGTEAFF; d_gene: NA; j_gene: TRBJ1-1; v_gene: TRBV15; abundance: NA; len: 14
CDR3nt: TGTGCCTGGAGTGTATTGGTCGACCAGCCCCAGCATTTT; CDR3aa: CAWSVLVDQPQHF; d_gene: NA; j_gene: TRBJ1-5; v_gene: TRBV30; abundance: few; len: 13
CDR3nt: TGTGCCAGCAGCCAAGGACAGGGTGCGAATTCACCCCTCCACTTT; CDR3aa: CASSQGQGANSPLHF; d_gene: TRBD1; j_gene: TRBJ1-6; v_gene: TRBV28; abundance: NA; len: 15
CDR3nt: TGTGCCAGCAGCGTAGAGGCGGGAGGCCCCTACGAGCAGTACTTC; CDR3aa: CASSVEAGGPYEQYF; d_gene: TRBD2; j_gene: TRBJ2-7; v_gene: TRBV9; abundance: NA; len: 15
CDR3nt: TGTGCCAGCAGCGTGGATAGCTCCTATAATTCACCCCTCCACTTT; CDR3aa: CASSVDSSYNSPLHF; d_gene: NA; j_gene: TRBJ1-6; v_gene: TRBV5-5; abundance: NA; len: 15
CDR3nt: TGTGCCAGCAGCTTGCCAGGACGGGGTAACACCGGGGAGCTGTTTTTT; CDR3aa: CASSLPGRGNTGELFF; d_gene: NA; j_gene: TRBJ2-2; v_gene: TRBV5-6; abundance: NA; len: 16
CDR3nt: TGTGCCAGCAGCTTCAGCGCCGGGACTAGTGCCTCGGCTGAGCAGTTCTTC; CDR3aa: CASSFSAGTSASAEQFF; d_gene: TRBD2; j_gene: TRBJ2-1; v_gene: TRBV7-2; abundance: NA; len: 17
CDR3nt: TGTGCCAGCAGCCCGCCGCAGGGCATGAACACTGAAGCTTTCTTT; CDR3aa: CASSPPQGMNTEAFF; d_gene: NA; j_gene: TRBJ1-1; v_gene: TRBV9; abundance: NA; len: 15
CDR3nt: TGTGCCAGCAGCGTAGAAGGGAGCGGGGAGCTGTTTTTT; CDR3aa: CASSVEGSGELFF; d_gene: NA; j_gene: TRBJ2-2; v_gene: TRBV9; abundance: NA; len: 13
CDR3nt: TGTGCCAGCAGCTCGGGACAGGGGCCCTTGAAGACCCAGTACTTC; CDR3aa: CASSSGQGPLKTQYF; d_gene: TRBD1; j_gene: TRBJ2-5; v_gene: TRBV7-2; abundance: NA; len: 15
CDR3nt: TGTGCCACCAGCAGAGGACAGCTCTACGAGCAGTACTTC; CDR3aa: CATSRGQLYEQYF; d_gene: NA; j_gene: TRBJ2-7; v_gene: TRBV15; abundance: NA; len: 13
CDR3nt: TGCGCCAGCAGCGTGGACAGGGGAACTGAAGCTTTCTTT; CDR3aa: CASSVDRGTEAFF; d_gene: TRBD1; j_gene: TRBJ1-1; v_gene: TRBV5-1; abundance: NA; len: 13
CDR3nt: TGTGCCTGGAGAATGGGGAGTGGAAAACTGTTTTTT; CDR3aa: CAWRMGSGKLFF; d_gene: NA; j_gene: TRBJ1-4; v_gene: TRBV30; abundance: NA; len: 12
CDR3nt: TGTGCCAGTAGTCTTCGACAGGGTGGTGAAAAACTGTTTTTT; CDR3aa: CASSLRQGGEKLFF; d_gene: TRBD1; j_gene: TRBJ1-4; v_gene: TRBV19; abundance: NA; len: 14
CDR3nt: TGTGCCAGCGTCCTAGCGGGGGGGCCGGGAGAGACCCAGTACTTC; CDR3aa: CASVLAGGPGETQYF; d_gene: TRBD2; j_gene: TRBJ2-5; v_gene: TRBV2; abundance: NA; len: 15
CDR3nt: TGTGCCAGCAAAAAAGAGAACAGGAACGATTCACCCCTCCACTTT; CDR3aa: CASKKENRNDSPLHF; d_gene: NA; j_gene: TRBJ1-6; v_gene: TRBV2; abundance: NA; len: 15
CDR3nt: TGTGCCAGCAGTTACTCCCGTAATCCGTCCGGGTATGGCTACACCTTC; CDR3aa: CASSYSRNPSGYGYTF; d_gene: NA; j_gene: TRBJ1-2; v_gene: TRBV6-5; abundance: NA; len: 16
CDR3nt: TGCAGCGTGGTGGCCCGGACAGGGCCCACAGATACGCAGTATTTT; CDR3aa: CSVVARTGPTDTQYF; d_gene: TRBD1; j_gene: TRBJ2-3; v_gene: TRBV29-1; abundance: NA; len: 15
CDR3nt: TGCGCCAGCAGCGCCGGACAGTACTATGGCTACACCTTC; CDR3aa: CASSAGQYYGYTF; d_gene: NA; j_gene: TRBJ1-2; v_gene: TRBV5-1; abundance: NA; len: 13
CDR3nt: TGTGCCAGTAGTACAAACCGGGACCGGAGGACTGAAGCTTTCTTT; CDR3aa: CASSTNRDRRTEAFF; d_gene: NA; j_gene: TRBJ1-1; v_gene: TRBV19; abundance: NA; len: 15
CDR3nt: TGTGCCAGCAGCCGCGGGACTCCAAGCTCCTACAATGAGCAGTTCTTC; CDR3aa: CASSRGTPSSYNEQFF; d_gene: NA; j_gene: TRBJ2-1; v_gene: TRBV7-9; abundance: NA; len: 16
CDR3nt: TGTGCCAGCTCACCAAACAGGGACAACTACAATGAGCAGTTCTTC; CDR3aa: CASSPNRDNYNEQFF; d_gene: NA; j_gene: TRBJ2-1; v_gene: TRBV18; abundance: NA; len: 15